This T cell receptor beta chain is from a study of T cells expressing NK-cell markers. As for the study in general: Eight donors were sequenced, seven testing HCMV-seropositive and one testing seronegative. Whole-study findings and limits: Nothing established the HCMV specificity of expanded NKG2C+ T cell clones. Among several donors, these clonotypes also ranked first in the CD3+CD56-NKG2C+ fraction.

CDR3 size: 12 residues. Germline CDR1 and CDR2: DFQATT and SNEGSKA (reference sequence). With respect to this clonotype: Its antigen is unidentified.

Following a re-call of the 5' RACE reads, TCRdb has one entry per CDR3 protein and lacks DNA. The table counts hundreds of thousands of distinct CDR3 sequences; 7.3% lies in the top ten. Sequenced sample: blood T cells: a sorted CD56 or NKG2C T cell subset, CD4+ or CD8+ T cells, or bulk PBMC T cells (not recorded which). The sequence derives from a woman aged 18 to 75 in good health. V is TRBV20-1 and J is TRBJ2-3. The CDR3 spells CSANGRSDTQYF.